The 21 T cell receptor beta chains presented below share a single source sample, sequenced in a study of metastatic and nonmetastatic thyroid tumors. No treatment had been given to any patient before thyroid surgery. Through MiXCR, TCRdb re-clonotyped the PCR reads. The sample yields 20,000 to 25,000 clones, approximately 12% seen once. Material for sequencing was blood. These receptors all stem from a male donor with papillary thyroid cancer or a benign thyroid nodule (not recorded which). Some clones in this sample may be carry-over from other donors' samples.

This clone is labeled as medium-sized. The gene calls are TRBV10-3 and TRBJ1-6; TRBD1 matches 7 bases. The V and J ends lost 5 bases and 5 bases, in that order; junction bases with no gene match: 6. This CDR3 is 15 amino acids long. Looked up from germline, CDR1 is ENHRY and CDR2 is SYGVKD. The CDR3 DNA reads TGTGCCATCAGTAAAACCGGGACAGATAATTCACCCCTCCACTTT. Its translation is CAISKTGTDNSPLHF.

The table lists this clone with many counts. CDR3 in DNA: TGTGCCAGCAGCTTAGTACAGATTAGCGGGAGCGCTGGGCAGTACTTC. The encoded protein is CASSLVQISGSAGQYF. This chain uses TRBV11-2 with TRBJ2-7; 9 bases fit TRBD2. The length of the CDR3 is 16 residues. V trimming: 1 base; J trimming: 9 bases; junction bases outside the gene matches: 13. Germline V gene data show CDR1 as SGHAT and CDR2 as FQNNGV.

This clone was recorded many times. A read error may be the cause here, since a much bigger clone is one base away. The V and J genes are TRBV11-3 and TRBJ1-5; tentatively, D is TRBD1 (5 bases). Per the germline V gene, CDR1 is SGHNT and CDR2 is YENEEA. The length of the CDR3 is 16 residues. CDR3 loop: CAGSLVVGRNNQPQHF. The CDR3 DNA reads TGTGCCGGCAGCTTAGTCGTGGGACGGAACAATCAGCCCCAGCATTTT. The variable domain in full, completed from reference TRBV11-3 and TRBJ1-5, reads EAGVVQSPRYKIIEKKQPVAFWCNPISGHNTLYWYLQNLGQGPELLIRYENEEAVDDSQLPKDRFSAERLKGVDSTLKIQPAELGDSAVYLCAGSLVVGRNNQPQHFGDGTRLSIL.

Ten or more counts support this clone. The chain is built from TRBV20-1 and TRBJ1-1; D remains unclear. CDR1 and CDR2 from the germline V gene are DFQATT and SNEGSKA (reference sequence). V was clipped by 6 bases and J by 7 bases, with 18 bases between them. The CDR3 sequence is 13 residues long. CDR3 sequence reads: CSAGALWEIEAFF. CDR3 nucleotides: TGCAGTGCCGGTGCCCTATGGGAAATTGAAGCTTTCTTT.

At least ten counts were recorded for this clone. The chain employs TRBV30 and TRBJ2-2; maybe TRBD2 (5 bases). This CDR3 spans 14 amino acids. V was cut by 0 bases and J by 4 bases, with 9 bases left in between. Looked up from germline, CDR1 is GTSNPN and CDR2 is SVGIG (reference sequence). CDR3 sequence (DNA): TGTGCCTGGAGTGTACAAGGGAGCACCGGGGAGCTGTTTTTT. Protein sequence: CAWSVQGSTGELFF.

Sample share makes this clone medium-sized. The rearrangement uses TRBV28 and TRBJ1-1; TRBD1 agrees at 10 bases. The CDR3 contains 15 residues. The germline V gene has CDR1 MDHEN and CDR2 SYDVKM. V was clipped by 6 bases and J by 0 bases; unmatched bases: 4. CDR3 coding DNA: TGTGCCAGCAGAGGGACAGGGGTGGTGAACACTGAAGCTTTCTTT. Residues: CASRGTGVVNTEAFF. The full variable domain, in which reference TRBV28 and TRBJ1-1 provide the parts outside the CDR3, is DVKVTQSSRYLVKRTGEKVFLECVQDMDHENMFWYRQDPGLGLRLIYFSYDVKMKEKGDIPEGYSVSREKKERFSLILESASTNQTSMYLCASRGTGVVNTEAFFGQGTRLTVV.

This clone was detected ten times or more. This chain's CDR3 is CAISGGTGLYNEQFF. The CDR3 DNA follows: TGTGCCATCAGTGGGGGGACAGGACTCTACAATGAGCAGTTCTTC. The gene calls are TRBV10-3 and TRBJ2-1, with 8 bases identical to TRBD1. This CDR3 has 15 amino acids. V lost 4 bases to trimming and J lost 3 bases; unmatched junction nucleotides: 5. Germline V CDR1 and CDR2: ENHRY, SYGVKD.

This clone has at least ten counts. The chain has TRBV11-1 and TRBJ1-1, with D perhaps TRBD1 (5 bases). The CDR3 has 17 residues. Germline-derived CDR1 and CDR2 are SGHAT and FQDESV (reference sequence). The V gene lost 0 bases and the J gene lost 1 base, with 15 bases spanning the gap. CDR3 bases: TGTGCCAGCAGCTTAGCGCGGGTCAGGGTCAAGAACACTGAAGCTTTCTTT. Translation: CASSLARVRVKNTEAFF.

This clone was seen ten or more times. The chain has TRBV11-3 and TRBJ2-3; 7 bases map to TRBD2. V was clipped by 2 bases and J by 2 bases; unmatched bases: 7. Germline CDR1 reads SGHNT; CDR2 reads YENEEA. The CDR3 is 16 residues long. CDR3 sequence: CASSLMASGITDTQYF. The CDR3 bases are TGTGCCAGCAGCTTAATGGCTAGCGGAATCACAGATACGCAGTATTTT.

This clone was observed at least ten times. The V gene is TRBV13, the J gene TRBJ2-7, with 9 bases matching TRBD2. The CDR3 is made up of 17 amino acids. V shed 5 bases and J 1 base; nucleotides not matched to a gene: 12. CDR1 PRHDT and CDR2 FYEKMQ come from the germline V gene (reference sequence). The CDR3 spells CASSQTFGLALSYEQYF. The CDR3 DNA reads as TGTGCCAGCAGCCAAACATTTGGACTAGCGCTTTCCTACGAGCAGTACTTC.

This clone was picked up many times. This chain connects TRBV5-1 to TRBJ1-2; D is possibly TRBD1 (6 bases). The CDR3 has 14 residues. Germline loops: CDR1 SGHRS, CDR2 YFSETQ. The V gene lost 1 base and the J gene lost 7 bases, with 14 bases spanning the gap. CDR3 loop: CASSLLTGKSGYTF. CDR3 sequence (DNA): TGCGCCAGCAGCTTGCTAACAGGGAAGAGTGGCTACACCTTC.

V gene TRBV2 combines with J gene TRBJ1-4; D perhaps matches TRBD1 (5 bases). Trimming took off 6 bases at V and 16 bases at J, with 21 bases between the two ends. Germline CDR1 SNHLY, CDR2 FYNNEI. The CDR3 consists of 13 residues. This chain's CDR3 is CASSRSLQGGPFF. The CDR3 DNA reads TGTGCCAGCAGCCGATCACTCCAGGGTGGGCCGTTTTTT.

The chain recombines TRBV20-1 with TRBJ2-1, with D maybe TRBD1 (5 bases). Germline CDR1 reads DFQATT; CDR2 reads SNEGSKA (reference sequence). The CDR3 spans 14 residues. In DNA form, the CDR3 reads TGCAGCTTAAACCCGACAGTCTCCTACAATGAGCAGTTCTTC. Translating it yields CSLNPTVSYNEQFF.

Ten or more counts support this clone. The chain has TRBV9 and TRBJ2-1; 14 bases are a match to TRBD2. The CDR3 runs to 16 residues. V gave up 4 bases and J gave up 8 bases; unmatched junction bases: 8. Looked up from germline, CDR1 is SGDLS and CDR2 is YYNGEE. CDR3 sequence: CASSYSGLAGVDEQFF. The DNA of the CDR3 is TGTGCCAGCAGCTACTCGGGACTAGCGGGAGTCGATGAGCAGTTCTTC.

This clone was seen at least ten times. The CDR3 coding sequence is TGTGCCTGGAATCAGATGACTCGAGCCGGAAACACCATATATTTT. This encodes CAWNQMTRAGNTIYF. The chain combines TRBV30 with TRBJ1-3, with D uncertain. Trimming shortened V by 4 bases and J by 4 bases, and 17 bases separated the two germline ends. Germline values: CDR1 GTSNPN, CDR2 SVGIG (reference sequence). The CDR3 is made up of 15 amino acids.

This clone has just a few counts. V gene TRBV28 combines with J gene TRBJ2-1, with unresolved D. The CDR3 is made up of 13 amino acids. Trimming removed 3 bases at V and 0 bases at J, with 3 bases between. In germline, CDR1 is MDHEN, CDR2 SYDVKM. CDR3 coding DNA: TGTGCCAGCAGTTTGGACTCCTACAATGAGCAGTTCTTC. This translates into CASSLDSYNEQFF.

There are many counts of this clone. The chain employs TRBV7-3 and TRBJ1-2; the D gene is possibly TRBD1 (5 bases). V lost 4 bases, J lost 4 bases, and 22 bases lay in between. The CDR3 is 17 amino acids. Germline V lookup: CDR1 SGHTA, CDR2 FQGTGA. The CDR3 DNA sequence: TGTGCCAGCAGCTCCGATATTTTATGGCTTGGGACCTATGGCTACACCTTC. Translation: CASSSDILWLGTYGYTF.

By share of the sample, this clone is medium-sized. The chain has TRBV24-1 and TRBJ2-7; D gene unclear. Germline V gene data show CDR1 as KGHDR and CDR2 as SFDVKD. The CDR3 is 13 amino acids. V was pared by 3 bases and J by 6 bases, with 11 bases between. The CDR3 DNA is TGTGCCACCAGTGATCGTCCGGACGGCGAGCAGTACTTC. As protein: CATSDRPDGEQYF.

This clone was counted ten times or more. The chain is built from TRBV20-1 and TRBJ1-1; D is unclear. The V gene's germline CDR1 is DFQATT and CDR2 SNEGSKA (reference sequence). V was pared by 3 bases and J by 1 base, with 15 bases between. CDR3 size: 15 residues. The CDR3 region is CSARWRALRNTEAFF. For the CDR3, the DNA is TGCAGTGCTAGGTGGAGGGCCCTGAGGAACACTGAAGCTTTCTTT.

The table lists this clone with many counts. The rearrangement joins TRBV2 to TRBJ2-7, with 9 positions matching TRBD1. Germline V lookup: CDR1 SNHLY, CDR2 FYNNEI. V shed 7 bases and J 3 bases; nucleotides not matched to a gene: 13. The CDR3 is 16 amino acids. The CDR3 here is CASNIAGQGLDYEQYF. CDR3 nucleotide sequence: TGTGCCAGCAATATCGCGGGACAGGGTCTCGACTACGAGCAGTACTTC.

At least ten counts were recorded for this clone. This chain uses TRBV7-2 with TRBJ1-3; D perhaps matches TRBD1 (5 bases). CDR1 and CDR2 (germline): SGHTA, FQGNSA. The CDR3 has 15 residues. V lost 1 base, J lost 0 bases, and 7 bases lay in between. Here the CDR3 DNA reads TGTGCCAGCAGCTTAGGGACAAGCTCTGGAAACACCATATATTTT. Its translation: CASSLGTSSGNTIYF.